This entry lists 21 T cell receptor beta chains sequenced from one sample in a study of T cell repertoires in cytomegalovirus infection (dated by TCRdb to about 2019). Sequencing used an Illumina HiSeq 1500. The public reads were reanalyzed by TCRdb: fastp trimming at Q25, MiXCR alignment, in-frame beta chains only. Here each entry gathers all rows of one CDR3 protein and keeps the most common genes and DNA. This sample gives about 80,000 distinct CDR3 sequences in total; 3.7% of them show up just once. 3.5% to 6% of the sample is held by the ten biggest clonotypes. The specimen was PBMCs. The receptors were gathered from a human donor in good health (CMV status not recorded). Some clones in this sample may be carry-over from other donors' samples.

This clonotype was counted at least ten times. The V gene is TRBV12-3 or TRBV12-4, the J gene TRBJ2-3; TRBD2 agrees at 8 bases. Trimming removed 3 bases from V and 0 bases from J; junction bases left unmatched: 5. This CDR3 has 16 amino acids. In DNA, the CDR3 is TGTGCCAGCAGTTTGAGGCGGGGGGCCAGCACAGATACGCAGTATTTT. As protein: CASSLRRGASTDTQYF.

This clonotype was observed at least ten times. J is TRBJ1-2 and V is TRBV12-3 or TRBV12-4; D is uncertain. The CDR3 sequence is 14 residues long. Deletions cut 6 bases from V and 4 bases from J, with 15 bases between. DNA for the CDR3: TGTGCCAGCAGCCCCAGTGGCGCGAGCTATGGCTACACCTTC. Translation gives CASSPSGASYGYTF.

This clonotype came up many times. The chain couples TRBV15 to TRBJ2-7; D not resolved. The CDR3 runs 16 residues. Germline-derived CDR1 and CDR2 are LNHNV and YYDKDF (reference sequence). V was cut by 2 bases and J by 2 bases, with 16 bases left in between. CDR3 protein: CATSRPGRSRTYEQYF. The CDR3 coding sequence is TGTGCCACCAGCAGACCTGGACGGAGTAGAACCTACGAGCAGTACTTC.

This clonotype has a count of ten or more. V usage is TRBV28 and J usage is TRBJ2-3; no reliable D call. This CDR3 is 12 amino acids long. Germline loops: CDR1 MDHEN, CDR2 SYDVKM. Deletions cut 6 bases from V and 9 bases from J, with 13 bases between. The CDR3 DNA is TGTGCCAGCAGGACGAGCAGAGACACGCAGTATTTT. Protein sequence: CASRTSRDTQYF.

Ten or more counts support this clonotype. The chain links TRBV16 to TRBJ1-2; D might be TRBD1 (5 bases). There are 14 residues in the CDR3. V lost 0 bases and J 6 bases, leaving 11 bases between the germline ends. CDR1 is KGHSY, CDR2 FQNENV, per germline. The CDR3 nucleotides read TGTGCCAGCAGCCAATCGGGGGTAGTGGATGGCTACACCTTC. This encodes CASSQSGVVDGYTF.

Judged by abundance, this clonotype is medium-sized. The genes are TRBV7-2 and TRBJ2-3; D is uncertain. Germline assignment: CDR1 SGHTA and CDR2 FQGNSA. This CDR3 contains 12 residues. The ends were cut back, 10 bases at V and 0 bases at J, with 8 bases in the middle. The CDR3 loop is CATGLSTDTQYF. For the CDR3, the DNA is TGTGCCACCGGTCTTAGCACAGATACGCAGTATTTT. Drawing the rest from reference TRBV7-2 and TRBJ2-3, the complete variable domain is GAGVSQSPSNKVTEKGKDVELRCDPISGHTALYWYRQSLGQGLEFLIYFQGNSAPDKSGLPSDRFSAERTGGSVSTLTIQRTQQEDSAVYLCATGLSTDTQYFGPGTRLTVL.

This clonotype was counted ten times or more. The J gene is TRBJ1-1, the V gene TRBV7-2; D is perhaps TRBD1 (5 bases). Trimming pared 2 bases from V and 4 bases from J, leaving 8 bases between. CDR1 is SGHTA, CDR2 FQGNSA, per germline. This CDR3 comprises 13 residues. CDR3 sequence reads: CASSLSGTTEAFF. The CDR3 region has the DNA TGTGCCAGCAGCTTATCCGGGACCACTGAAGCTTTCTTT.

Comments on this clonotype: A much larger clone differs by one base, so this may be a read error. This sequence joins TRBV20-1 and TRBJ2-5; D unresolved. This CDR3 has 11 residues. Germline CDR1 reads DFQATT; CDR2 reads SNEGSKA (reference sequence). The CDR3 DNA reads as TGCAGTGCCTTCATCCAAGAGGCCCAGTACTTC. This sequence encodes CSAFIQEAQYF.

This clonotype came up many times. The genes are TRBV28 and TRBJ1-5, with unresolved D. From germline, CDR1 is MDHEN and CDR2 SYDVKM. The V gene lost 8 bases and the J gene lost 9 bases, with 14 bases spanning the gap. There are 12 residues in the CDR3. The CDR3 here is CASATQEGPQHF. DNA for the CDR3: TGTGCCAGCGCCACACAAGAAGGGCCCCAGCATTTT. Together with reference TRBV28 and TRBJ1-5, the CDR3 gives the full variable domain: DVKVTQSSRYLVKRTGEKVFLECVQDMDHENMFWYRQDPGLGLRLIYFSYDVKMKEKGDIPEGYSVSREKKERFSLILESASTNQTSMYLCASATQEGPQHFGDGTRLSIL.

This clonotype has at least ten counts. The J gene is TRBJ1-1, the V gene TRBV7-2, with D perhaps matching TRBD1 (5 bases). V lost 1 base and J 6 bases, leaving 12 bases between the germline ends. The CDR3 consists of 14 residues. The germline gives CDR1 SGHTA, CDR2 FQGNSA. The CDR3 DNA sequence: TGTGCCAGCAGCTTAGGAGGGTACAGGTCTGAAGCTTTCTTT. This translates into CASSLGGYRSEAFF.

This clonotype was seen at least ten times. The chain is built from TRBV6-2 or TRBV6-3 and TRBJ2-3; D is tentatively TRBD1 or TRBD2 (5 bases each). The germline V and J ends were trimmed by 7 bases and 3 bases, with 14 bases remaining between them. This CDR3 contains 14 residues. Germline loops: CDR1 MNHEY, CDR2 SVGEGT. The CDR3 DNA follows: TGTGCCAGCAAAACGGGACCCTTAACAGATACGCAGTATTTT. It yields the protein CASKTGPLTDTQYF.

This clonotype occurred many times. The chain has TRBV5-6 and TRBJ1-2; tentatively, D is TRBD1 (5 bases). CDR1 is SGHDT, CDR2 YYEEEE, per germline. The CDR3 extends over 16 amino acids. Trimming removed 4 bases from V and 2 bases from J, with 18 bases in between. The CDR3: CASSRRGAGINYGYTF. The CDR3 region has the DNA TGTGCCAGCAGCCGCCGTGGGGCAGGGATAAACTATGGCTACACCTTC. Drawing the rest from reference TRBV5-6 and TRBJ1-2, the complete variable domain is DAGVTQSPTHLIKTRGQQVTLRCSPKSGHDTVSWYQQALGQGPQFIFQYYEEEERQRGNFPDRFSGHQFPNYSSELNVNALLLGDSALYLCASSRRGAGINYGYTFGSGTRLTVV.

This clonotype has at least ten counts. The chain has TRBV30 and TRBJ1-3; unclear D gene. Germline V lookup: CDR1 GTSNPN, CDR2 SVGIG (reference sequence). The CDR3 covers 13 residues. V was shortened by 7 bases and J by 0 bases, with 10 bases between the two germline ends. The CDR3 DNA reads as TGTGCCTACGGACGGAGCTCTGGAAACACCATATATTTT. This translates into CAYGRSSGNTIYF.

This clonotype occurred many times. This chain connects TRBV6-2 or TRBV6-3 to TRBJ2-7, with unresolved D. V was pared by 1 base and J by 0 bases, with 1 base between. This CDR3 has 12 residues. Per germline, CDR1 MNHEY and CDR2 SVGEGT. The CDR3 nucleotides are TGTGCCAGCAGTTACTTCTCCTACGAGCAGTACTTC. It translates to CASSYFSYEQYF.

The table lists this clonotype with many counts. V is TRBV12-3 or TRBV12-4 and J is TRBJ1-2; TRBD1 matches at 9 bases. The CDR3 spans 15 residues. V lost 6 bases, J lost 3 bases, and 8 bases stayed unmatched. The CDR3 loop reads CASSPRDRDYYGYTF. For the CDR3, the DNA is TGTGCCAGCAGCCCAAGGGACAGGGACTACTATGGCTACACCTTC.

This clonotype was counted ten times or more. This chain uses TRBV6-1 with TRBJ1-5; possibly TRBD1 for D (5 bases). This CDR3 contains 13 residues. Trimming stripped 5 bases from V and 7 bases from J, with 12 bases between. Looked up from germline, CDR1 is MNHNS and CDR2 is SASEGT. CDR3 nucleotides: TGTGCCAGCAGTCTCACAGGTTCCCAGCCCCAGCATTTT. The encoded protein is CASSLTGSQPQHF.

This clonotype was observed at least ten times. The chain is built from TRBV30 and TRBJ2-1, with 10 bases matching TRBD1. Per germline, CDR1 GTSNPN and CDR2 SVGIG (reference sequence). With 4 bases clipped from V and 7 bases from J, the junction kept 7 bases outside the gene matches. CDR3 length: 14 amino acids. The CDR3 coding sequence is TGTGCCTGGAAGTACGGGACAGGGGATAATGAGCAGTTCTTC. Its translation is CAWKYGTGDNEQFF.

Many counts were recorded for this clonotype. The chain links TRBV7-2 to TRBJ1-5; tentative D call: TRBD1 (5 bases). Trimming stripped 5 bases from V and 3 bases from J, with 20 bases between. This CDR3 contains 17 residues. Germline values: CDR1 SGHTA, CDR2 FQGNSA. CDR3 residues: CASSASPYRRSNQPQHF. CDR3 DNA sequence: TGTGCCAGCAGCGCGAGCCCGTACAGGAGGTCCAATCAGCCCCAGCATTTT.

This clonotype came up many times. This rearrangement joins TRBV6-1 to TRBJ1-1, with D perhaps matching TRBD1 (6 bases). Trimming removed 6 bases from V and 1 base from J, with 12 bases in between. This CDR3 has 14 amino acids. CDR1 and CDR2 from the germline V gene are MNHNS and SASEGT. The CDR3: CASRLGQPNTEAFF. CDR3 nucleotide sequence: TGTGCCAGCAGATTGGGACAACCGAACACTGAAGCTTTCTTT.

Ten or more counts support this clonotype. This chain uses TRBV4-3 with TRBJ1-4, with a possible D match to TRBD1 (5 bases). Trimming stripped 1 base from V and 8 bases from J, with 14 bases between. The CDR3 loop spans 15 amino acids. Germline CDR1 is LGHNA and CDR2 is YSLEER. The CDR3, as DNA: TGCGCCAGCAGCCAAGGGGACGGCCTTCCCGAAAAACTGTTTTTT. Encoded protein: CASSQGDGLPEKLFF.

This clonotype was observed at least ten times. J is TRBJ2-3 and V is TRBV7-9, with 9 positions matching TRBD2. The CDR3 is made up of 15 amino acids. V trimming: 8 bases; J trimming: 3 bases; junction bases outside the gene matches: 9. Germline assignment: CDR1 SEHNR and CDR2 FQNEAQ (reference sequence). CDR3 protein: CASRKTSGSTDTQYF. The CDR3 nucleotides are TGTGCCAGCCGCAAGACTAGCGGCTCTACAGATACGCAGTATTTT. The full variable domain, its missing parts supplied by reference TRBV7-9 and TRBJ2-3, is DTGVSQNPRHKITKRGQNVTFRCDPISEHNRLYWYRQTLGQGPEFLTYFQNEAQLEKSRLLSDRFSAERPKGSFSTLEIQRTEQGDSAMYLCASRKTSGSTDTQYFGPGTRLTVL.